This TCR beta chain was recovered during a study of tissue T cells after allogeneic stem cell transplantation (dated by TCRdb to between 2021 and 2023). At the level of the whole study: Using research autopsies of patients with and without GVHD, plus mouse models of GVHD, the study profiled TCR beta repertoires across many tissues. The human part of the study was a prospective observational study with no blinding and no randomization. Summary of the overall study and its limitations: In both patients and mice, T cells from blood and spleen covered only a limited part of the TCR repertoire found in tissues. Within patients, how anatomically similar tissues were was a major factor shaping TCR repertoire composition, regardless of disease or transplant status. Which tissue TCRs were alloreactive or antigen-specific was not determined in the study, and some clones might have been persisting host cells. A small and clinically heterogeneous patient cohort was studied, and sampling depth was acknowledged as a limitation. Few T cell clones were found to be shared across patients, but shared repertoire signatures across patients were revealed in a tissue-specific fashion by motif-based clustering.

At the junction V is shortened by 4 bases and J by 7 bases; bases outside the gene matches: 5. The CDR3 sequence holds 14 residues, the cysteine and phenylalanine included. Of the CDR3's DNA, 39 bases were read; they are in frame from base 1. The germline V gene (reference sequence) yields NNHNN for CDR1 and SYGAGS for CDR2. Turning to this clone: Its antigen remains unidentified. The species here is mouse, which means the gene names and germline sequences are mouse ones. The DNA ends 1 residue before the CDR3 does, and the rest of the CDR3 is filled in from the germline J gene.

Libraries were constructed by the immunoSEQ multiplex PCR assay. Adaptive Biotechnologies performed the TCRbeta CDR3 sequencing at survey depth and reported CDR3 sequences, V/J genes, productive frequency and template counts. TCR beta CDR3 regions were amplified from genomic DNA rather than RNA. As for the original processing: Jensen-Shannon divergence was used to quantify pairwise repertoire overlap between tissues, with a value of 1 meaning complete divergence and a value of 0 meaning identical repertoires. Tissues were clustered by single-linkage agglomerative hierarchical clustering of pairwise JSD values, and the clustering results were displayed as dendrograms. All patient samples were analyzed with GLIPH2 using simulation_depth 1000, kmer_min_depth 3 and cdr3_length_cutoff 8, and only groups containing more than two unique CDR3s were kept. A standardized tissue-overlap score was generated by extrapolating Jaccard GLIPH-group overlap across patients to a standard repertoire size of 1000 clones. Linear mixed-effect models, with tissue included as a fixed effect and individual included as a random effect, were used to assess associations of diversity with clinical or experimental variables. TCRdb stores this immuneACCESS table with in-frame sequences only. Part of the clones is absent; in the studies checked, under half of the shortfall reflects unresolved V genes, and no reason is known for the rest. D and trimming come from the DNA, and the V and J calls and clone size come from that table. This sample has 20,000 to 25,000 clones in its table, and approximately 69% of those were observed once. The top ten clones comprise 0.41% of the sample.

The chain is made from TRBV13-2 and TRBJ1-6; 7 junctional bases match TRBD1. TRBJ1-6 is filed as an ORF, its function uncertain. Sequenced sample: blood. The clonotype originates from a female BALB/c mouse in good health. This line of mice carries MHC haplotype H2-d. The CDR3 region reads CASGWRGRNSPLYF. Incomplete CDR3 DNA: TGTGCCAGCGGTTGGAGGGGGCGGAATTCGCCCCTCTAC.